The subject of this entry is one T cell receptor beta chain. Antigen: not known. Germline CDR1 is SEHNR and CDR2 is FQNEAQ (reference sequence). The CDR3 spans 16 residues. With 1 base clipped from V and 3 bases from J, the junction kept 6 bases outside the gene matches. MiXCR was run by TCRdb on the reads, yielding one entry per CDR3 protein. The sample shows 680,000 or so distinct CDR3 sequences, roughly 30% of them seen only once. The data derive from a study of T cell repertoires in cytomegalovirus infection. Study at large: The authors used CMV epitopes that were HLA-C-restricted (recently identified) and HLA-B-restricted (well studied). Through public TCR beta signatures, both CMV infection and matching HLA type were indicated. General study findings and limits: Carriers of CMV plus the relevant HLA were identified by cumulative public TCR beta family frequency. HLA-C-restricted CMV-specific TCR beta clonotypes were dominant in the ex vivo response.

This sequence originates from a human donor in good health (CMV status not recorded). Some clones in this sample may be carry-over from other donors' samples. The specimen comprised cultured PBMCs, sampled from culture after CMV antigen stimulation. The chain links TRBV7-9 to TRBJ2-3; 8 positions agree with TRBD1. The CDR3 region is CASSLGPGGKTDTQYF. CDR3 sequence (DNA): TGTGCCAGCAGCTTAGGCCCAGGGGGCAAAACAGATACGCAGTATTTT.